The TCR beta chain under discussion was sequenced for a study of shared clonotypes between healthy human individuals. This table comes from immunoSEQ multiplex PCR, and its TCRdb copy is limited to in-frame clones, with some not included. The sample yields around 2,000,000 clones, 95% seen once. The germline gives CDR1 KGHSH, CDR2 LQKENI. This CDR3 has 15 amino acids. The V gene lost 2 bases and the J gene lost 7 bases, with 12 bases spanning the gap. This sequence joins TRBV18 and TRBJ1-6; D ambiguous. Sequencing was performed on naive CD4+ T cells sorted from blood. This sample's subset: CD45RA+ positively selected. The sequence came from a man aged 18 to 30 in good health. Written as DNA, the CDR3 is TGTGCCAGCTCACCAGAGTCGATAAGCAATTCACCCCTCCACTTT. Protein: CASSPESISNSPLHF. Full variable domain (remainder filled in from reference TRBV18 and TRBJ1-6): NAGVMQNPRHLVRRRGQEARLRCSPMKGHSHVYWYRQLPEEGLKFMVYLQKENIIDESGMPKERFSAEFPKEGPSILRIQQVVRGDSAAYFCASSPESISNSPLHFGNGTRLTVT.